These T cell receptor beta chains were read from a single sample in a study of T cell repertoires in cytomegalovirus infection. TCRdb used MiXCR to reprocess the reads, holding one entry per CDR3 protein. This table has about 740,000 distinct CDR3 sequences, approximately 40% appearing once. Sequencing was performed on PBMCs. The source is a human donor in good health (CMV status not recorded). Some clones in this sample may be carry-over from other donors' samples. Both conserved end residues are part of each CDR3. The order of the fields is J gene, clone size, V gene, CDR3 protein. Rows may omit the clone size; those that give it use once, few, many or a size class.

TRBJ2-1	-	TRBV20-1	CSARGLAVYNEQFF
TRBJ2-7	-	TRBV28	CASSMNGDSSYEQYF
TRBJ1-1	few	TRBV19	CASTGQGLNTEAFF
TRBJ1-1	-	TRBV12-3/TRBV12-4	CASSLQGAQNTEAFF
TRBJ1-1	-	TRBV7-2	CASSLIRNPEAFF
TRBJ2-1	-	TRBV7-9	CASSLDAFWRDNEQFF
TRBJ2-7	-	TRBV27	CASSQRPRQYF
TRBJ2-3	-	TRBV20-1	CSARRRREDTQYF
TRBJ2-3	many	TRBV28	CASSPGQGAFTDTQYF
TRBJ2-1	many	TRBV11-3	CASSLTRGGEQFF
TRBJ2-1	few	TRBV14	CASSPTSGSIGEQFF
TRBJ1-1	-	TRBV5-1	CASSFEGRAFF
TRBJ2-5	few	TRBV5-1	CASSKKLAGAETQYF
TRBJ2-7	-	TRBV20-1	CSAAGQFPYEQYF
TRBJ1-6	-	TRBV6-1	CATILQLNSPLHF
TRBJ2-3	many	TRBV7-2	CASSLRLAGGPGTQDTQYF
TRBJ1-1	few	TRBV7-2	CATNAVLPFEAFF
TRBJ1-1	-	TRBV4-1	CASSQVTMNTEAYF
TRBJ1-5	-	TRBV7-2	CASSRDRVQPQHF
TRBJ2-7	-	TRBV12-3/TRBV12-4	CASSLGGNNYEQYF
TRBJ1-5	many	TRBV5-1	CASSLAANQPQHF
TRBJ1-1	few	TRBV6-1	CASSVVRDSTEAFF
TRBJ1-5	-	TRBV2	CASSEGGRRANQPQHF
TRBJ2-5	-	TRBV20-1	CSAIRGDRAYQETQYF
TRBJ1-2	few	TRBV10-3	CAIRTGGDGYTF
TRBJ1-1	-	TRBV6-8	CASSPRTLVNTEAFF
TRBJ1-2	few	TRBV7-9	CASSLARESDGYTF
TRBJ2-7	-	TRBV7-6	CASSLGLAGNSYEQYF
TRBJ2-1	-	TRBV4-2	CASSQATGQVKNEQFF
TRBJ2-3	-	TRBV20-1	CSARAPTGVWGTDTQYF
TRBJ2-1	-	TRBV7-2	CASSRRTSGIRNEQFF
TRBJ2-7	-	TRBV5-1	CASSFGGAVPEQYF
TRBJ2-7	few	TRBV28	CASRPHSTSLPLQYF
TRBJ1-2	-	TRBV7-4	CASSPSSGLGGYTF
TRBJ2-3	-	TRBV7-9	CASSSRGGSTETQYF
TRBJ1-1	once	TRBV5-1	CASFSSGGTYAFF
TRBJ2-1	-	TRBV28	CASSPSGSGGSSEQFF
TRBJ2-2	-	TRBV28	CASSSSRGGGTGELFF
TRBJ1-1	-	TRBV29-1	CSVVGGGTAIEAFF
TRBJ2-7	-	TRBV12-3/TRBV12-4	CASSRTELYYEQYF
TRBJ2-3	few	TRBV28	CASGGADRSSTDTQYF
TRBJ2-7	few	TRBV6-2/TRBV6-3	CASTRIATSVYEQYF
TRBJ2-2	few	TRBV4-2	CASSQGTGELFF
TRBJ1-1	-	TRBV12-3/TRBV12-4	CASSLFPGNTEAFF
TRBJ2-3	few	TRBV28	CASSRTVQYF
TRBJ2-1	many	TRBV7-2	CASSLVLAGNNEQFF
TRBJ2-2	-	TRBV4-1	CASSQDRGVVRGGELFF
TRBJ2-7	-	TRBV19	CASSREMGAASYEQYF
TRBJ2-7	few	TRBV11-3	CASSSAGAPTYEQYF
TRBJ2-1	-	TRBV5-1	CASSLVASGFYNEQFF
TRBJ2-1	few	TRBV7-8	CASSRKTGYNEQFF
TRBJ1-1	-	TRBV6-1	CASANLHGAEAFF
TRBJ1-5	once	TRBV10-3	CAITQSNQPQHF